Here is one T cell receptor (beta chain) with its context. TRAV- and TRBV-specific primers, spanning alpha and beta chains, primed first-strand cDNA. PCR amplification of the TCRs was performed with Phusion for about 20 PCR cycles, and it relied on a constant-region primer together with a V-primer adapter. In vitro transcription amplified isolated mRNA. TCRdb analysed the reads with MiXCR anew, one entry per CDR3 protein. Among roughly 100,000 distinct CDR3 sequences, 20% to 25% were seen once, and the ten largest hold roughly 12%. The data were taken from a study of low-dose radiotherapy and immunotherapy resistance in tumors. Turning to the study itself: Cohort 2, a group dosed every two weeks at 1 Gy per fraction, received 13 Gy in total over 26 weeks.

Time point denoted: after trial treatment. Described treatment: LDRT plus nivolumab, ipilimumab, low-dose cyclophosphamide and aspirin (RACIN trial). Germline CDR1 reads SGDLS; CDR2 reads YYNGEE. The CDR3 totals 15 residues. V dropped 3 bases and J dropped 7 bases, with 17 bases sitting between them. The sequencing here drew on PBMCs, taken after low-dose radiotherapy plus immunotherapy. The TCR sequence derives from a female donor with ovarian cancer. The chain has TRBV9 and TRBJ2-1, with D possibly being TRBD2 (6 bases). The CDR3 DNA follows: TGTGCCAGCAGCGCGACCGGGACTCTTACTAATGAGCAGTTCTTC. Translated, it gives CASSATGTLTNEQFF.